This T cell receptor beta chain comes out of a study of human T cells and chemical hapten exposure. Study at large: The use of 2% DPC on roughly 2 cm by roughly 2 cm of upper inner arm skin constituted sensitization. The variation in per-sample TCR yields arose mainly from small differences in pooled library volumes.

Comment on this clonotype: Its antigen is unidentified.

Germline CDR1 and CDR2: LGHDT and YNNKEL (reference sequence). The CDR3 is 13 amino acids. V was pared by 4 bases and J by 3 bases, with 10 bases between. Study-wide results and caveats: While controls formed fewer of them, expanded TCRs formed significantly more large CDR3 similarity clusters. TCRs exceeding a frequency of 1 in 1000 stayed unchanged under DPC sensitization.

As for time point: patch test 3, about 24 weeks after DPC sensitization. This sample's treatment: therapeutic diphenylcyclopropenone sensitization with weekly scalp DPC. One entry per CDR3 protein results from TCRdb running MiXCR on the RACE reads. The sample has some 91,000 distinct CDR3 sequences; roughly 27% are singletons. This specimen consisted of whole blood, obtained in connection with sensitization to the hapten diphenylcyclopropenone (DPC). The chain links TRBV3-1 to TRBJ2-7; TRBD2 might be the D (5 bases). The TCR was taken from a man aged 35 to 55 with alopecia areata. Some clones in this sample may be carry-over from other donors' samples. This CDR3 is CASSREGIYEQYF. The CDR3 nucleotides are TGTGCCAGCAGCCGAGAGGGCATCTACGAGCAGTACTTC.